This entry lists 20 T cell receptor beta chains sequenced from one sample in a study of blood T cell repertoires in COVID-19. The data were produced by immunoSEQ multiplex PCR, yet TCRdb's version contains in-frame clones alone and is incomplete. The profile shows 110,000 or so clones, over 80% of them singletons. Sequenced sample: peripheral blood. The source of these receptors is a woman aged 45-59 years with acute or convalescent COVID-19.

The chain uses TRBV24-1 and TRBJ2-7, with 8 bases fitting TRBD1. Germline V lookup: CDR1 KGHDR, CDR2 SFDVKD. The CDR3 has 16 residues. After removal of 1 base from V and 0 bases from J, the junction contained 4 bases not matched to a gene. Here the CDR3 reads CATSDFGQGPSYEQYF. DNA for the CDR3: TGTGCCACCAGTGATTTTGGACAGGGACCCTCCTACGAGCAGTACTTC.

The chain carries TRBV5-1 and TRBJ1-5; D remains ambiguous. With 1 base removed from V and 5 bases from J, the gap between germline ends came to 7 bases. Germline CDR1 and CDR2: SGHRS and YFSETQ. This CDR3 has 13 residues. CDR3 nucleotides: TGCGCCAGCAGCTTGACCGGAGATCAGCCCCAGCATTTT. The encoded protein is CASSLTGDQPQHF.

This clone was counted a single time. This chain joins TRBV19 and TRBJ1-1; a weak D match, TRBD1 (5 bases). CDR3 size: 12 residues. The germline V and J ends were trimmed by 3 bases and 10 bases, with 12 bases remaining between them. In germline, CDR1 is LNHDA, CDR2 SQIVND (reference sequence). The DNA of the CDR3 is TGTGCCAGTAGTATGAGGGAGGGGAGAGCTTTCTTT. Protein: CASSMREGRAFF.

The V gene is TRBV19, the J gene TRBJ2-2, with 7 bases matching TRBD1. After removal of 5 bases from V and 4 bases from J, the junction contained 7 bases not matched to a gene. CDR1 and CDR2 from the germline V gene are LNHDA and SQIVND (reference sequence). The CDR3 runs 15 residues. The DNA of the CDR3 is TGTGCCAGTAGTTTCAGGGGGTCGGGCACCGGGGAGCTGTTTTTT. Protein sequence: CASSFRGSGTGELFF.

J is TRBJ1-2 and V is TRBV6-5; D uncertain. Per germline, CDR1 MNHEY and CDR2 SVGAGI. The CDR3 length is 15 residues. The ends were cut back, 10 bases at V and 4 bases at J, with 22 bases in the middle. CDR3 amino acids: CATHGVREFFYGYTF. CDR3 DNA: TGTGCCACCCATGGGGTACGGGAGTTCTTCTATGGCTACACCTTC.

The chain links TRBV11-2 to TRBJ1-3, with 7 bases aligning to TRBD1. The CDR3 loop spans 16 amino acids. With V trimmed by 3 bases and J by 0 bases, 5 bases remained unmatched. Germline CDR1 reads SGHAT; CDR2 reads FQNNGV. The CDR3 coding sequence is TGTGCCAGCAGCTTTGGCAGGGGGGACTCTGGAAACACCATATATTTT. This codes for CASSFGRGDSGNTIYF. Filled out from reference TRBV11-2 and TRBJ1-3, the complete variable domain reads EAGVAQSPRYKIIEKRQSVAFWCNPISGHATLYWYQQILGQGPKLLIQFQNNGVVDDSQLPKDRFSAERLKGVDSTLKIQPAKLEDSAVYLCASSFGRGDSGNTIYFGEGSWLTVV.

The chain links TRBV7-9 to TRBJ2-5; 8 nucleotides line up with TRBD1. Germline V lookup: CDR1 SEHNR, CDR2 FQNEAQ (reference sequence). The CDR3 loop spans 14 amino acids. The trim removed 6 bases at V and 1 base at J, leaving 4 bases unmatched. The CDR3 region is CASRSGTGQETQYF. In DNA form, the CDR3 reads TGTGCCAGCAGGTCCGGGACAGGCCAAGAGACCCAGTACTTC.

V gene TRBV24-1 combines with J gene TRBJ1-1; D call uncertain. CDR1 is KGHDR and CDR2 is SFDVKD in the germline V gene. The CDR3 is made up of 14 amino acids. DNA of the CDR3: TGTGCTTCCACAATCCTGGGCATGGGCACTGAAGCTTTCTTT. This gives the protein CASTILGMGTEAFF.

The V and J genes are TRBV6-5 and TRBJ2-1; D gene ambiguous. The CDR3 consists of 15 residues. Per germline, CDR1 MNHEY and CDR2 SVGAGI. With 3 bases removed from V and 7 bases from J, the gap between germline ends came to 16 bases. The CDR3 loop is CASSYSGLDSNEQFF. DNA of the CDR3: TGTGCCAGCAGTTATTCCGGCCTAGATTCTAATGAGCAGTTCTTC.

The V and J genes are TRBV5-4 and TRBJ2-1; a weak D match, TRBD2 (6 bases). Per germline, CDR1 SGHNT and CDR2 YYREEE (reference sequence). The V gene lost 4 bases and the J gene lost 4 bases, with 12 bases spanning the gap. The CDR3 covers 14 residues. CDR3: CASSGGTRYNEQFF. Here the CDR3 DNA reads TGTGCCAGCAGCGGGGGGACTCGGTACAATGAGCAGTTCTTC.

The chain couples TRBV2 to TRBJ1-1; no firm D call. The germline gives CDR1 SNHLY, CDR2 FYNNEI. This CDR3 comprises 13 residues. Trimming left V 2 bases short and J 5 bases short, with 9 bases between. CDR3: CASSEWARTEAFF. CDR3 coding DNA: TGTGCCAGCAGTGAATGGGCGCGTACTGAAGCTTTCTTT.

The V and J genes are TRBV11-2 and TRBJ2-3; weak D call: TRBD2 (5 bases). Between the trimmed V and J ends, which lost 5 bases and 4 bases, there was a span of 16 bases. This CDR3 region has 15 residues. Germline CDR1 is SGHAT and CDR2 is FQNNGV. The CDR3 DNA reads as TGTGCCAGCAGCGGAATACGGGGTGGCGCAGATACGCAGTATTTT. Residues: CASSGIRGGADTQYF.

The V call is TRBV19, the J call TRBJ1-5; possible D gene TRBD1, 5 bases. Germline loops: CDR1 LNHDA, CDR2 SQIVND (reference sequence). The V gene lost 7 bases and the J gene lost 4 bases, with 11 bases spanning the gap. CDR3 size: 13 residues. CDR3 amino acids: CASTAGGNQPQHF. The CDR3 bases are TGTGCCAGTACAGCGGGGGGTAATCAGCCCCAGCATTTT.

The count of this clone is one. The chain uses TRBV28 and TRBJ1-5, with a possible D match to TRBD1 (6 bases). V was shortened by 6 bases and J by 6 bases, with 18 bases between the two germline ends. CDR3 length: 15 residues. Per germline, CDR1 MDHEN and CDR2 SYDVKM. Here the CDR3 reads CASRHFMGASQPQHF. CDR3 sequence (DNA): TGTGCCAGCAGACATTTTATGGGGGCTAGTCAGCCCCAGCATTTT.

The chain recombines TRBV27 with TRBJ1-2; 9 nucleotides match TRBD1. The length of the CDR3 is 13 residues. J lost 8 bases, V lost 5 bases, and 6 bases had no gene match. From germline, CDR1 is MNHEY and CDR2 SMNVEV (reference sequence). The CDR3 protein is CASSETGGWGYTF. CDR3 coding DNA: TGTGCCAGCAGTGAGACAGGGGGTTGGGGCTACACCTTC.

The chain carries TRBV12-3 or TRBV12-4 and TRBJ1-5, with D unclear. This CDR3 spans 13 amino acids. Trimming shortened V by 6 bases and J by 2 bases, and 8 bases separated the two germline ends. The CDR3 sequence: CASSPRGNQPQHF. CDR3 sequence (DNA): TGTGCCAGCAGCCCTCGAGGCAATCAGCCCCAGCATTTT.

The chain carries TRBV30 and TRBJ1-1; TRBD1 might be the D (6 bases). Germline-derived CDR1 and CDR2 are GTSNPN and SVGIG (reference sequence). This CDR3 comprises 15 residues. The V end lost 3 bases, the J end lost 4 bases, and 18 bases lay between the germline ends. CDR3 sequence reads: CAWSHLRGRGTEAFF. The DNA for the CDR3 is TGTGCCTGGAGCCACCTCAGGGGACGGGGCACTGAAGCTTTCTTT.

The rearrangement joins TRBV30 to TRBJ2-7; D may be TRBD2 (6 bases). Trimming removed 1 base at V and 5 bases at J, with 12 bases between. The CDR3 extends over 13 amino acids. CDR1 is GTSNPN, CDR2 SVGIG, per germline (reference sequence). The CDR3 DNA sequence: TGTGCCTGGAGTGCCAGCGGGCCCGACGAGCAGTACTTC. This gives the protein CAWSASGPDEQYF.

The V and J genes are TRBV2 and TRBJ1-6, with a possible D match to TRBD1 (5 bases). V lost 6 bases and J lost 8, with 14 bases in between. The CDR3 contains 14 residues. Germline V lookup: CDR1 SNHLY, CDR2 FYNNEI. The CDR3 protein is CASSRTGMDSPLHF. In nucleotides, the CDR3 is TGTGCCAGCAGCCGAACAGGAATGGATTCACCCCTCCACTTT.

CDR3 DNA: TGTGCCAGCAGCCCCAAACAGTATGGCTACACCTTC. Translation gives CASSPKQYGYTF. This sequence joins TRBV7-9 and TRBJ1-2, with unresolved D. The length of the CDR3 is 12 residues. V shed 5 bases and J shed 5 bases, with 9 bases lying between them. The germline V gene has CDR1 SEHNR and CDR2 FQNEAQ (reference sequence).